The rows below give T cell receptor beta chains drawn from one sample of a study of T-cell memory formation after mild COVID-19. TCRdb processed the 5' RACE reads anew with MiXCR; each CDR3 protein has one entry. The sample lists under 700,000 distinct CDR3 sequences; just over 20% were seen once. Material: PBMCs or a T cell subset sorted from them (not recorded which). These TCRs come from an adult woman who had mild COVID-19 (a few samples of this study predate the infection). Cell type and time point are not known. CDR3s include the opening cysteine and the closing phenylalanine or tryptophan. A D gene is named only where the DNA matches it firmly. Where a row states a size, it is once, few, many or the class of an expanded clone; other rows omit it.

clone_size j_call v_call d_call cdr3_nt cdr3_aa
- TRBJ2-1 TRBV2 TRBD2 TGTGCCAGCAGTGTCACTAGCGGGAAGAGCTCCTACAATGAGCAGTTCTTC CASSVTSGKSSYNEQFF
many TRBJ2-1 TRBV9 TRBD2 TGTGCCAGCAGCCCCACTAGCGGGAGGTACAATGAGCAGTTCTTC CASSPTSGRYNEQFF
- TRBJ2-7 TRBV6-2/TRBV6-3 TRBD1 TGTGCCAGCAGTTATAGGAGACAGGGGTACGAGCAGTACTTC CASSYRRQGYEQYF
- TRBJ2-7 TRBV5-6 TRBD2 TGTGCCAGCAGCTTGCTCGGGAGGGCCTCCGAGCAGTACTTC CASSLLGRASEQYF
- TRBJ1-5 TRBV6-2/TRBV6-3 TRBD1 TGTGCCAGCAGTCACGGACAGGGCAATCAGCCCCAGCATTTT CASSHGQGNQPQHF
many TRBJ2-2 TRBV4-2 - TGTGCCAGCAGCCAAGAGAGGTCCGGGGAGCTGTTTTTT CASSQERSGELFF
- TRBJ2-3 TRBV3-1 TRBD2 TGTGCCAGCAGCCACATAGCGGGAGCCTTCACAGATACGCAGTATTTT CASSHIAGAFTDTQYF
few TRBJ2-7 TRBV14 TRBD2 TGTGCCAGCAGCCAAGAACTAGCGAGGGCATACGAGCAGTACTTC CASSQELARAYEQYF
- TRBJ2-6 TRBV15 TRBD2 TGTGCCACCAGCAGAGATGGGGAGGGTACTGGGGCCAACGTCCTGACTTTC CATSRDGEGTGANVLTF
once TRBJ1-5 TRBV27 - TGTGCCAGCAGAACCGGTGATCAGCCCCAGCATTTT CASRTGDQPQHF
few TRBJ1-2 TRBV5-1 - TGCGCCAGCAGCTTGGCCACGGGAATTGGTGGCTACACCTTC CASSLATGIGGYTF
- TRBJ1-6 TRBV19 - TGTGCCAGTAAACATCCGGGGGCTGTCTGGTCTTCACCCCTCCACTTT CASKHPGAVWSSPLHF
- TRBJ2-3 TRBV11-3 - TGTGCCAGCAGCTCCCGACTAGGGGGGGCAGATACGCAGTATTTT CASSSRLGGADTQYF
- TRBJ2-1 TRBV9 TRBD2 TGTGCCAGCAGCGTAGCAGCGGGAATCTACAATGAGCAGTTCTTC CASSVAAGIYNEQFF
few TRBJ1-2 TRBV29-1 - TGCAGCGTTGATATAACAGGGTTTAATGGCTACACCTTC CSVDITGFNGYTF
- TRBJ2-1 TRBV7-3 TRBD2 TGTGCCAGCAGCCGCGGACCACCCGGGGGGAATGAGCAGTTCTTC CASSRGPPGGNEQFF
few TRBJ2-1 TRBV7-8 TRBD2 TGTGCCAGCAGCTTATGGCTAGCGGGAGGGTACAATGAGCAGTTCTTC CASSLWLAGGYNEQFF
many TRBJ2-3 TRBV20-1 TRBD2 TGCAGTGCTAGAGATGCTCGAGGGACTAGCGGCACAGATACGCAGTATTTT CSARDARGTSGTDTQYF
- TRBJ1-3 TRBV12-3/TRBV12-4 TRBD1 TGTGCCAGCAGTGCCCCGGGACAGGGAAACACCATATATTTT CASSAPGQGNTIYF
- TRBJ2-3 TRBV7-9 - TGTGCCAGCGGCATTCCCGGGCCCCGCAAGACAGATACGCAGTATTTT CASGIPGPRKTDTQYF
- TRBJ2-7 TRBV5-1 - TGCGCCAGCAGCCCCTTAGGGAGGTTAAGCGAGCAGTACTTC CASSPLGRLSEQYF
few TRBJ2-5 TRBV4-3 TRBD2 TGCGCCAGCAGCCAAGACCTAGCGGGAGGGTACCAAGAGACCCAGTACTTC CASSQDLAGGYQETQYF
- TRBJ2-1 TRBV11-2 - TGTGCCAGCAGCTTCCCCCAGAGAGGTGGCACGCATGAGCAGTTCTTC CASSFPQRGGTHEQFF
- TRBJ1-2 TRBV20-1 TRBD1 TGCAGTGCTAGAGACCCGGGACAGGGGGCAAGCTACACCTTC CSARDPGQGASYTF
- TRBJ2-7 TRBV2 - TGTGTCAGCGCAAGGGGAAGCTCCTACGAGCAGTACTTC CVSARGSSYEQYF
- TRBJ2-6 TRBV5-1 TRBD1 TGCGCCAGCAGCCCATGGACAGGGGCATCTGGGGCCAACGTCCTGACTTTC CASSPWTGASGANVLTF
- TRBJ2-1 TRBV11-3 TRBD1 TGTGCCAGCAGCCTGGGACAGGGGGCATCGTCCTACAATGAGCAGTTCTTC CASSLGQGASSYNEQFF
- TRBJ2-2 TRBV20-1 - TGCAGTGCTAGAACCGGGATCAACACCGGGGAGCTGTTTTTT CSARTGINTGELFF
- TRBJ1-6 TRBV5-1 TRBD1 TGCGCCAGCAGCTTGGGAGGACAGGGGGCTTCACCCCTCCACTTT CASSLGGQGASPLHF
few TRBJ2-2 TRBV6-5 - TGTGCCAGCTTCCAAGGAGGGACCGGGGAGCTGTTTTTT CASFQGGTGELFF
- TRBJ2-4 TRBV4-1 - TGCGCCAGCAGCCAAGACAGAATACTAGCCAAAAACATTCAGTACTTC CASSQDRILAKNIQYF
- TRBJ2-3 TRBV5-1 - TGCGCCAGCAGCCCCGGGGTACAGGTGGGCACAGATACGCAGTATTTT CASSPGVQVGTDTQYF
- TRBJ1-5 TRBV6-5 TRBD1 TGTGCCAGCAGTTACAGGGGGACAGGGGGGAATCAGCCCCAGCATTTT CASSYRGTGGNQPQHF
- TRBJ2-7 TRBV15 - TGTGCCACCAGCAGAGAGGTCAGTTCCTACGAGCAGTACTTC CATSREVSSYEQYF
- TRBJ2-3 TRBV5-1 TRBD2 TGCGCCAGCAGCCCCGGCGGGCTAGCGGCATCCTTGGATACGCAGTATTTT CASSPGGLAASLDTQYF
- TRBJ2-7 TRBV5-1 - TGCGCCAGCAGCCCGAAAGGGGGAGCCTCCTACGAGCAGTACTTC CASSPKGGASYEQYF
- TRBJ1-2 TRBV20-1 - TGCAGTGCTAGTCCACCTGGGGAGGGGAGCTATGGCTACACCTTC CSASPPGEGSYGYTF
few TRBJ2-1 TRBV5-6 - TGTGCCAGCACAACCCACCCGGCCGATGAGCAGTTCTTC CASTTHPADEQFF
- TRBJ2-3 TRBV10-3 TRBD1 TGTGCCATCACTGGGACAGGGAAGGCGGATACGCAGTATTTT CAITGTGKADTQYF
- TRBJ2-3 TRBV30 TRBD2 TGTGCCTGGAGGGGACTAGCGGGAGTGAGCACAGATACGCAGTATTTT CAWRGLAGVSTDTQYF
- TRBJ2-2 TRBV7-6 - TGTGCCAGCAGCCCAAATGACAGGAGGGTAACCGGGGAGCTGTTTTTT CASSPNDRRVTGELFF
- TRBJ1-1 TRBV6-5 - TGTGCCAGCGGGTCGGGGGCGGTATTGGACACTGAAGCTTTCTTT CASGSGAVLDTEAFF
many TRBJ1-5 TRBV5-6 - TGTGCCAGCAGCTTGCAGGGTATCAATCAGCCCCAGCATTTT CASSLQGINQPQHF
- TRBJ2-7 TRBV18 - TGTGCCAGCTCACCACCGCAGCGGAATTCCTACGAGCAGTACTTC CASSPPQRNSYEQYF